This is a list of T cell receptor beta chains from one sample in a study of T-cell reconstitution after alpha-beta-depleted transplantation in children. Using its own MiXCR run on the PCR reads, TCRdb lists one record per CDR3 protein. The table includes about 110,000 distinct CDR3 sequences, 10% detected once. The sequencing used PBMCs from the stem cell graft donor, collected from the stem cell graft. The origin of the receptors is a human donor who donated a stem cell graft to a child with acute lymphoblastic leukemia. The CDR3 runs from the conserved cysteine through the conserved F or W. Fields, in order: D gene, J gene, V gene, clone size, CDR3 protein, CDR3 DNA. D genes are given only for firm matches. Not every row has a clone size; where given, it reads once, few, many or a size class.

>TRBD1|TRBJ2-1|TRBV5-1|many
CASSKSGTANNEQFF
TGCGCCAGCAGCAAGTCCGGGACAGCCAACAATGAGCAGTTCTTC
>NA|TRBJ1-1|TRBV5-6|many
CASSDEVGLRTEAFF
TGTGCCAGCAGCGACGAGGTCGGGTTGAGGACTGAAGCTTTCTTT
>NA|TRBJ1-4|TRBV4-1|many
CASSQEGNENEKLFF
TGCGCCAGCAGCCAGGAAGGAAACGAAAATGAAAAACTGTTTTTT
>TRBD1|TRBJ1-2|TRBV19|many
CASSIPGQGLYGYTF
TGTGCCAGTAGTATTCCCGGACAGGGACTCTATGGCTACACCTTC
>TRBD2|TRBJ2-3|TRBV12-3/TRBV12-4|many
CASSFRPAGVGTDTQYF
TGTGCCAGCAGTTTTCGCCCTGCGGGAGTGGGCACAGATACGCAGTATTTT
>NA|TRBJ2-1|TRBV3-1|many
CASSQKGFHEQFF
TGTGCCAGCAGCCAAAAGGGATTCCATGAGCAGTTCTTC
>NA|TRBJ1-1|TRBV18|many
CASSAREGGTEAFF
TGTGCCAGCTCGGCAAGAGAGGGGGGAACTGAAGCTTTCTTT
>NA|TRBJ1-6|TRBV7-9|many
CASSPQENSPLHF
TGTGCCAGCAGCCCGCAGGAGAATTCACCCCTCCACTTT
>TRBD2|TRBJ2-6|TRBV6-5|many
CASTKDGRGANVLTF
TGTGCCAGCACCAAAGACGGGAGGGGGGCCAACGTCCTGACTTTC
>NA|TRBJ2-6|TRBV7-3|NA
CASSRGYTSGANVLTF
TGTGCCAGCAGCCGGGGATATACTTCTGGGGCCAACGTCCTGACTTTC
>TRBD1|TRBJ1-3|TRBV19|many
CASSTRDRGSLNSGNTIYF
TGTGCCAGTAGTACCAGGGACAGAGGGTCCCTTAACTCTGGAAACACCATATATTTT
>TRBD2|TRBJ2-7|TRBV4-2|many
CASSSGLAGEQYF
TGTGCCAGCAGCTCCGGACTAGCGGGCGAGCAGTACTTC
>NA|TRBJ2-5|TRBV12-3/TRBV12-4|NA
CASTKNRDGGQETQYF
TGTGCCAGCACTAAAAACAGGGATGGGGGCCAAGAGACCCAGTACTTC
>TRBD2|TRBJ2-2|TRBV11-1|many
CASSLAETSGHTGELFF
TGTGCCAGCAGCTTAGCAGAGACTAGCGGGCACACCGGGGAGCTGTTTTTT
>NA|TRBJ2-7|TRBV7-9|many
CASSLSSGPRGYEQYF
TGTGCCAGCAGCTTGAGTTCCGGGCCACGGGGATACGAGCAGTACTTC
>TRBD2|TRBJ2-5|TRBV15|many
CATSGDGLAEETQYF
TGTGCCACCAGCGGAGACGGACTAGCGGAAGAGACCCAGTACTTC
>TRBD2|TRBJ2-5|TRBV5-4|NA
CASSQPGTSSETQYF
TGTGCCAGCAGCCAACCTGGGACTAGCAGCGAGACCCAGTACTTC
>NA|TRBJ1-2|TRBV14|many
CASSRTQAIWEDGYTF
TGTGCCAGCAGCCGGACCCAAGCTATCTGGGAGGATGGCTACACCTTC
>TRBD1|TRBJ2-7|TRBV5-1|many
CASSSLPGQTYEQYF
TGCGCCAGCAGCTCACTCCCGGGACAGACCTACGAGCAGTACTTC
>NA|TRBJ2-1|TRBV19|many
CASSMSLNEQFF
TGTGCCAGTAGTATGTCGCTTAATGAGCAGTTCTTC
>TRBD2|TRBJ2-7|TRBV27|many
CASSFTGGEQYF
TGTGCCAGCAGTTTCACGGGGGGCGAGCAGTACTTC
>NA|TRBJ1-1|TRBV7-2|many
CASSGYQVGTEAFF
TGTGCCAGCAGCGGATACCAGGTGGGCACTGAAGCTTTCTTT
>NA|TRBJ1-2|TRBV5-1|NA
CASSLGTVSYGYTF
TGCGCCAGCAGCTTGGGGACGGTTAGCTATGGCTACACCTTC
>NA|TRBJ2-7|TRBV30|few
CAWSSGTYEQYF
TGTGCCTGGAGTTCCGGGACCTACGAGCAGTACTTC
>NA|TRBJ1-1|TRBV20-1|many
CSAREPTQNTEAFF
TGCAGTGCTAGAGAACCCACCCAGAACACTGAAGCTTTCTTT
>NA|TRBJ2-5|TRBV20-1|many
CSARDPNQGGFLRKTQYF
TGCAGTGCTAGAGATCCAAATCAAGGCGGTTTTCTTAGGAAGACCCAGTACTTC
>NA|TRBJ1-2|TRBV12-3/TRBV12-4|many
CASSFATVTNYGYTF
TGTGCCAGCAGTTTTGCCACGGTCACTAACTATGGCTACACCTTC
>NA|TRBJ1-1|TRBV25-1|many
CASSEFGRANTEAFF
TGTGCCAGCAGTGAATTCGGCAGGGCGAACACTGAAGCTTTCTTT
>NA|TRBJ1-4|TRBV29-1|many
CSAAATTSTNEKLFF
TGCAGCGCTGCAGCCACGACTTCAACTAATGAAAAACTGTTTTTT
>TRBD2|TRBJ2-1|TRBV20-1|many
CSAPGLAGGLNEQFF
TGCAGTGCCCCGGGACTAGCGGGGGGGCTCAATGAGCAGTTCTTC
>NA|TRBJ2-4|TRBV12-3/TRBV12-4|many
CASRSPGEGKNIQYF
TGTGCCAGCAGGAGCCCAGGCGAAGGCAAAAACATTCAGTACTTC
>NA|TRBJ2-4|TRBV29-1|many
CSVVPGLAKNIQYF
TGCAGCGTGGTACCGGGGTTAGCCAAAAACATTCAGTACTTC
>TRBD2|TRBJ2-5|TRBV5-1|many
CASSLSGGIQETQYF
TGCGCCAGCAGCTTATCGGGGGGGATCCAAGAGACCCAGTACTTC
>NA|TRBJ2-6|TRBV5-8|many
CASSDRLDIAGANVLTF
TGTGCCAGCAGCGACAGATTAGACATTGCTGGGGCCAACGTCCTGACTTTC
>NA|TRBJ2-1|TRBV9|many
CASSVIPYNEQFF
TGTGCCAGCAGCGTAATTCCCTACAATGAGCAGTTCTTC
>NA|TRBJ2-1|TRBV7-3|few
CASSPPSAGYNEQFF
TGTGCCAGCAGCCCTCCGTCGGCGGGGTACAATGAGCAGTTCTTC